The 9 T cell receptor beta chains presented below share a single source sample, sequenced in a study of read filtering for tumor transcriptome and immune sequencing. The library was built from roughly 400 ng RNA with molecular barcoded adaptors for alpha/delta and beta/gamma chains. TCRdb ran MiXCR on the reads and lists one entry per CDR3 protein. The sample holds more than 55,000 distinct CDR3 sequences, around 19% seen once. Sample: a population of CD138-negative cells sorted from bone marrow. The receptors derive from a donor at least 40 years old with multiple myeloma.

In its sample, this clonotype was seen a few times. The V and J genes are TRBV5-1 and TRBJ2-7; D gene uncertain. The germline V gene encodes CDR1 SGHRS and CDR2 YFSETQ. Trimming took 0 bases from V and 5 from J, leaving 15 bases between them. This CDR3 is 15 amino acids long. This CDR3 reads CASSLEDRVWDEQYF. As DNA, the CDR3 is TGCGCCAGCAGCTTGGAGGACCGGGTGTGGGACGAGCAGTACTTC.

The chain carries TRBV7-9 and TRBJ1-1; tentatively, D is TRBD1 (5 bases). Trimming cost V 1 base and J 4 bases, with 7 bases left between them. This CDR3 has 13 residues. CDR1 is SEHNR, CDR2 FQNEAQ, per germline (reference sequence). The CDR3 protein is CASSLDGGTEAFF. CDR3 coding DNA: TGTGCCAGCAGCTTAGATGGGGGCACTGAAGCTTTCTTT.

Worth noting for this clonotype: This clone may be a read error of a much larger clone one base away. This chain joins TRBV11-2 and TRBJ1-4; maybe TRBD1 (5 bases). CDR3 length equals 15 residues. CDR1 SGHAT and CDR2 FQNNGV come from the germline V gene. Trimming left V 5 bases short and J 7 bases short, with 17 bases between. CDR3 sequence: CASSLEQGPVEKLFF. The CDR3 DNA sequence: TGTGCCAGCAGCCTGGAGCAGGGTCCGGTTGAAAAACTGTTTTTT.

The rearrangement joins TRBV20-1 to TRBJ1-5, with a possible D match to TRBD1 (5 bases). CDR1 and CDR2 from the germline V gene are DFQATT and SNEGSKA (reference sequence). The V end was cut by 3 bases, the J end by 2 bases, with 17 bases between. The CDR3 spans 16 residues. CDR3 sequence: CSASRGTPGGNQPQHF. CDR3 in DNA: TGCAGTGCTAGCCGCGGGACGCCCGGTGGCAATCAGCCCCAGCATTTT.

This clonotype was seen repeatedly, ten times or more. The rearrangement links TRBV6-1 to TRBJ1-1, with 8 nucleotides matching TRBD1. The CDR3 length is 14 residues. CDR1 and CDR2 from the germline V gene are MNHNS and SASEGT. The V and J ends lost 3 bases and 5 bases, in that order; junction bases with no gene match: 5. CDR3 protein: CASSERTGWTEAFF. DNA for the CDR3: TGTGCCAGCAGTGAGAGGACAGGGTGGACTGAAGCTTTCTTT.

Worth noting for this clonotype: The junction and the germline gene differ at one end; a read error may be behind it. The CDR3 sequence: CVSSRGGSGTYNEQFF. The CDR3 DNA reads TGCGTCAGCAGCCGTGGGGGTAGCGGAACCTACAATGAGCAGTTCTTC. This sequence joins TRBV5-1 and TRBJ2-1, with D possibly TRBD2 on 6 matching bases. Germline assignment: CDR1 SGHRS and CDR2 YFSETQ. The CDR3 has 16 residues.

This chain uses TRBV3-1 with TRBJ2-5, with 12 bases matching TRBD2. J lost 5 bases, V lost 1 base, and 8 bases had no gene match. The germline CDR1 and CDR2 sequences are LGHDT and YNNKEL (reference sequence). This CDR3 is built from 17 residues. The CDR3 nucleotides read TGTGCCAGCAGCCAAGGGTCTAGCGGGGGGGCCGGGGAGACCCAGTACTTC. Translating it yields CASSQGSSGGAGETQYF.

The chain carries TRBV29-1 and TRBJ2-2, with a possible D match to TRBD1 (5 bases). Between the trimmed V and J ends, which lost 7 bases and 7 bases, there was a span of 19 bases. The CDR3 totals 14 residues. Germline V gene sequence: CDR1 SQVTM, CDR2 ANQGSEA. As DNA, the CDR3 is TGCAGCGGACTTAACCCTGGGGCTGACGGGGAGCTGTTTTTT. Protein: CSGLNPGADGELFF.

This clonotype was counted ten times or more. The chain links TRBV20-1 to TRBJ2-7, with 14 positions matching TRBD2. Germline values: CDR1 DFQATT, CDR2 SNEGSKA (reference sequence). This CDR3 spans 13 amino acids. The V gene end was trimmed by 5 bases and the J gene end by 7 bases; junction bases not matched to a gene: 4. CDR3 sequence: CSAPTSGGEEQYF. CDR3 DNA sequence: TGCAGTGCTCCGACTAGCGGGGGGGAGGAGCAGTACTTC.